The 30 T cell receptor beta chains below come from one sample, sequenced in a study of T cell repertoires in cytomegalovirus infection. TCRdb passed the reads through MiXCR, listing each CDR3 protein once. Of about 360,000 distinct CDR3 sequences in the sample, 15% to 20% were seen once. The sequenced sample was PBMCs. Receptors originate from a human donor in good health (CMV status not recorded). Some clones in this sample may be carry-over from other donors' samples.

This clonotype was counted between two and nine times. The rearrangement joins TRBV2 to TRBJ2-5; no definite D call. The CDR3 spans 12 residues. From germline, CDR1 is SNHLY and CDR2 FYNNEI. Trimming shortened V by 8 bases and J by 4 bases, and 11 bases separated the two germline ends. CDR3 region: CASVGPGETQYF. The DNA for the CDR3 is TGTGCCAGCGTTGGGCCGGGAGAGACCCAGTACTTC.

This clonotype was picked up many times. CDR3 in amino acids: CASSLRDFIYTEAFF. The CDR3 DNA reads as TGTGCCAGCAGTCTTAGGGATTTCATATACACTGAAGCTTTCTTT. The rearrangement links TRBV7-8 to TRBJ1-1; no reliable D call. Germline lookup yields CDR1 SGHVS and CDR2 FQNEAQ. Trimming removed 6 bases from V and 3 bases from J, with 17 bases in between. This CDR3 has 15 amino acids.

Ten or more counts support this clonotype. V usage is TRBV6-5 and J usage is TRBJ2-5; 7 nucleotides align to TRBD2. This CDR3 is built from 16 residues. Looked up from germline, CDR1 is MNHEY and CDR2 is SVGAGI. Losses at the gene ends were 6 bases for V and 0 bases for J; bases not matched to a gene: 10. The CDR3, as DNA: TGTGCCAGCAGCGCCGGACTAGTTGGGCACCAAGAGACCCAGTACTTC. Translated: CASSAGLVGHQETQYF.

This clonotype was seen a handful of times. The chain carries TRBV28 and TRBJ2-7; 11 bases map to TRBD1. The CDR3 has 16 residues. Germline V lookup: CDR1 MDHEN, CDR2 SYDVKM. The CDR3 DNA sequence: TGTGCAGCGCTGGGGACAGGGGGAAGGAGCTCCTACGAGCAGTACTTC. It yields the protein CAALGTGGRSSYEQYF.

This clonotype was detected ten times or more. The chain employs TRBV11-2 and TRBJ2-1, with 9 bases lining up with TRBD1. After removal of 5 bases from V and 10 bases from J, the junction contained 6 bases not matched to a gene. Germline CDR1 is SGHAT and CDR2 is FQNNGV. CDR3 size: 13 residues. CDR3 protein: CASSDTGGREQFF. CDR3 DNA sequence: TGTGCCAGCAGCGATACAGGGGGCCGCGAGCAGTTCTTC. Combining the CDR3 with reference TRBV11-2 and TRBJ2-1 gives the whole variable domain EAGVAQSPRYKIIEKRQSVAFWCNPISGHATLYWYQQILGQGPKLLIQFQNNGVVDDSQLPKDRFSAERLKGVDSTLKIQPAKLEDSAVYLCASSDTGGREQFFGPGTRLTVL.

In its sample, this clonotype was seen many times. V gene TRBV7-2 combines with J gene TRBJ2-1; TRBD2 aligns across 14 bases. The length of the CDR3 is 17 residues. The germline gives CDR1 SGHTA, CDR2 FQGNSA. J gave up 8 bases and V 2 bases, and 8 bases lay outside the gene matches. CDR3 sequence reads: CASSLLGTSGRVDEQFF. The CDR3 coding sequence is TGTGCCAGCAGCTTATTAGGGACTAGCGGGAGAGTCGATGAGCAGTTCTTC.

The table lists this clonotype with a count of one. This may stem from a read error, because a much larger clone lies one nucleotide away. The CDR3 sequence is CSSSPRDRDPSFYRPQHF. In DNA form, the CDR3 reads TGTTCCAGCAGTCCCCGGGACAGAGACCCTTCCTTCTATCGGCCCCAGCATTTT. This chain connects TRBV28 to TRBJ1-5; TRBD1 agrees at 7 bases. This CDR3 has 18 amino acids. Germline CDR1 MDHEN, CDR2 SYDVKM.

The sample holds many counts of this clonotype. The rearrangement uses TRBV7-9 and TRBJ1-4; D gene unclear. The V and J ends lost 6 bases and 2 bases respectively, with 4 bases between them. This CDR3 spans 12 amino acids. The germline V gene has CDR1 SEHNR and CDR2 FQNEAQ (reference sequence). The CDR3 loop reads CASSRTNEKLFF. DNA for the CDR3: TGTGCCAGCAGTCGCACTAATGAAAAACTGTTTTTT.

This clonotype was seen a few times. This chain connects TRBV7-9 to TRBJ2-1; D remains ambiguous. Between the trimmed V and J ends, which lost 8 bases and 3 bases, there was a span of 5 bases. This CDR3 is 11 amino acids long. Germline V lookup: CDR1 SEHNR, CDR2 FQNEAQ (reference sequence). CDR3 nucleotide sequence: TGTGCCAGCGTAGACTACAATGAGCAGTTCTTC. Translated, it gives CASVDYNEQFF.

This clonotype was recorded at least ten times. This sequence joins TRBV6-5 and TRBJ2-3; 9 positions match TRBD2. Trimming removed 2 bases from V and 3 bases from J; junction bases left unmatched: 12. The CDR3 consists of 18 residues. The germline CDR1 and CDR2 sequences are MNHEY and SVGAGI. CDR3 sequence: CASSYQAGGPYGTDTQYF. DNA of the CDR3: TGTGCCAGCAGTTACCAAGCGGGGGGCCCCTACGGGACAGATACGCAGTATTTT.

CDR3 region: CASSAPLGRGGGNEQFF. CDR3 bases: TGTGCCAGCAGTGCCCCTTTGGGGCGGGGGGGGGGAAATGAGCAGTTCTTC. The chain is built from TRBV27 and TRBJ2-1; the match to TRBD2 covers 9 bases. The CDR3 runs 17 residues. After removal of 5 bases from V and 7 bases from J, the junction contained 15 bases not matched to a gene. CDR1 and CDR2 (germline): MNHEY, SMNVEV (reference sequence).

In its sample, this clonotype was seen many times. The chain employs TRBV13 and TRBJ2-3; 9 nucleotides match TRBD2. V trimming: 6 bases; J trimming: 1 base; junction bases outside the gene matches: 5. The CDR3 runs to 15 residues. Germline lookup yields CDR1 PRHDT and CDR2 FYEKMQ (reference sequence). CDR3 in amino acids: CASSFWTSGTDTQYF. The CDR3 coding sequence is TGTGCCAGCAGTTTTTGGACTAGCGGCACAGATACGCAGTATTTT.

The CDR3 DNA reads as TGCAGCGTTTCTCAGGGACCGAACACTGAAGCTTTCTTT. Translation: CSVSQGPNTEAFF. The chain is built from TRBV29-1 and TRBJ1-1; D is possibly TRBD1 (5 bases). Trimming took off 5 bases at V and 1 base at J, with 11 bases between the two ends. This CDR3 spans 13 amino acids. CDR1 and CDR2 (germline): SQVTM, ANQGSEA.

The gene calls are TRBV2 and TRBJ1-1; tentative D call: TRBD1 (5 bases). Germline CDR1 SNHLY, CDR2 FYNNEI. The V and J ends lost 7 bases and 5 bases respectively, with 14 bases between them. This CDR3 spans 13 amino acids. DNA of the CDR3: TGTGCCAGCACTGAGGGGTTGGGAACTGAAGCTTTCTTT. This codes for CASTEGLGTEAFF.

The chain is built from TRBV10-3 and TRBJ1-1, with D possibly being TRBD1 (6 bases). The germline CDR1 and CDR2 sequences are ENHRY and SYGVKD. The CDR3 runs 13 residues. Trimming removed 10 bases at V and 5 bases at J, with 17 bases between. CDR3 in amino acids: CATQRQDRTEAFF. CDR3 nucleotides: TGTGCCACACAGAGACAGGATAGGACTGAAGCTTTCTTT.

The chain uses TRBV30 and TRBJ1-5; the D is unclear. V was pared by 1 base and J by 0 bases, with 10 bases between. CDR1 GTSNPN and CDR2 SVGIG come from the germline V gene (reference sequence). CDR3 length: 15 residues. This chain's CDR3 is CAWSADAYSNQPQHF. The CDR3 nucleotides read TGTGCCTGGAGTGCCGACGCCTATAGCAATCAGCCCCAGCATTTT.

This clonotype was counted at least ten times. The chain joins TRBV11-2 to TRBJ2-7; 8 bases map to TRBD1. Germline CDR1 SGHAT, CDR2 FQNNGV. The CDR3 length is 15 residues. V gave up 5 bases and J gave up 5 bases; unmatched junction bases: 11. CDR3: CASSTRTGSAHEQYF. The CDR3 DNA follows: TGTGCCAGCAGCACCCGGACAGGGAGTGCCCACGAGCAGTACTTC.

This clonotype showed up many times. This chain links TRBV5-5 with TRBJ1-2; no clear D gene. This CDR3 comprises 13 residues. Trimming removed 4 bases at V and 4 bases at J, with 11 bases between. The V gene's germline CDR1 is SGHKS and CDR2 YYEKEE (reference sequence). CDR3 protein: CASSLSPSYGYTF. The CDR3 DNA follows: TGTGCCAGCAGCCTATCACCGAGCTATGGCTACACCTTC.

The rearrangement joins TRBV5-6 to TRBJ2-5; D may be TRBD2 (5 bases). The CDR3 loop spans 13 amino acids. Trimming cost V 4 bases and J 5 bases, with 12 bases left between them. Germline V CDR1 and CDR2: SGHDT, YYEEEE. Here the CDR3 DNA reads TGTGCCAGCAGCCCCGGGAAACCCGAGACCCAGTACTTC. It codes for CASSPGKPETQYF.

The chain has TRBV27 and TRBJ2-3; a possible D gene is TRBD2 (6 bases). The CDR3 runs to 16 residues. V was pared by 3 bases and J by 0 bases, with 13 bases between. Germline loops: CDR1 MNHEY, CDR2 SMNVEV (reference sequence). The CDR3 reads CASSFELAASTDTQYF. CDR3 nucleotides: TGTGCCAGCAGTTTCGAACTAGCTGCTAGCACAGATACGCAGTATTTT.

The V gene is TRBV10-3, the J gene TRBJ2-7; D is perhaps TRBD2 (5 bases). From germline, CDR1 is ENHRY and CDR2 SYGVKD. This CDR3 region has 15 residues. The ends were cut back, 3 bases at V and 2 bases at J, with 14 bases in the middle. The CDR3 loop reads CAISDVARSTYEQYF. The CDR3 DNA follows: TGTGCCATCAGTGACGTAGCGCGTAGTACCTACGAGCAGTACTTC.

This clonotype was counted a single time. One end of the junction fails to match germline, which may point to a read error. CDR3 sequence (DNA): TGCAGTGCTAGGTCGGAACTAGCGGGAGCCACAGATACGCGGTATTTT. This translates into CSARSELAGATDTRYF. The chain combines TRBV20-1 with TRBJ2-3; 11 bases match TRBD2. The CDR3 runs 16 residues. Per the germline V gene, CDR1 is DFQATT and CDR2 is SNEGSKA (reference sequence).

The rearrangement uses TRBV2 and TRBJ1-6; a weak D match, TRBD1 (5 bases). Germline V gives CDR1 SNHLY, CDR2 FYNNEI. This CDR3 is 15 amino acids long. V lost 2 bases to trimming and J lost 7 bases, with 12 bases between them. CDR3 protein: CASSERGLYNSPLHF. DNA for the CDR3: TGTGCCAGCAGTGAACGGGGGTTGTACAATTCACCCCTCCACTTT.

For this clonotype: A clone one base away is much larger, so this may be a read error. This CDR3 fails to terminate in the conserved phenylalanine or tryptophan, so it likely reflects a read error. The chain couples TRBV20-1 to TRBJ2-1, with TRBD2 identical over 10 bases. This CDR3 has 14 residues. The germline V gene encodes CDR1 DFQATT and CDR2 SNEGSKA (reference sequence). Germline trimming cut 1 base from V and 6 bases from J; bases unmatched to any gene: 3. The CDR3 loop is CSARVLAGANEQFS. The DNA for the CDR3 is TGCAGTGCTAGAGTCCTAGCGGGAGCCAATGAGCAGTTCTCC.

This clonotype was recorded many times. At one end, the junction sequence differs from germline, possibly due to a read error. The rearrangement uses TRBV19 and TRBJ2-1; no definite D call. The CDR3 loop spans 11 amino acids. The V gene's germline CDR1 is LNHDA and CDR2 SQIVND (reference sequence). CDR3 DNA: TGTGTCAGTAGTATTGTCGGGGAGCAGTTCTTC. The encoded protein is CVSSIVGEQFF.

This clonotype has a count of ten or more. This chain joins TRBV11-2 and TRBJ2-3, with 9 bases aligning to TRBD2. CDR1 and CDR2 from the germline V gene are SGHAT and FQNNGV. This CDR3 comprises 16 residues. After removal of 4 bases from V and 0 bases from J, the junction contained 5 bases not matched to a gene. CDR3 nucleotides: TGTGCCAGCAGCTGGGGACTAGCAGAGAGCACAGATACGCAGTATTTT. Its translation is CASSWGLAESTDTQYF.

This clonotype was seen a handful of times. This chain links TRBV6-6 with TRBJ1-5; D not resolved. CDR1 MNHNY and CDR2 SVGAGI come from the germline V gene (reference sequence). This CDR3 is built from 15 residues. Between the trimmed V and J ends, which lost 3 bases and 2 bases, there was a span of 11 bases. As DNA, the CDR3 is TGTGCCAGCAGTTATGGGAGGCTGGGCAATCAGCCCCAGCATTTT. It translates to CASSYGRLGNQPQHF.

The chain couples TRBV9 to TRBJ2-3, with D uncertain. Trimming left V 4 bases short and J 2 bases short, with 8 bases between. CDR3 size: 13 residues. In germline, CDR1 is SGDLS, CDR2 YYNGEE. CDR3 loop: CASSTQNTDTQYF. The CDR3 coding sequence is TGTGCCAGCAGCACCCAAAACACAGATACGCAGTATTTT. The variable domain in full, with the rest retrieved from reference TRBV9 and TRBJ2-3, is DSGVTQTPKHLITATGQRVTLRCSPRSGDLSVYWYQQSLDQGLQFLIQYYNGEERAKGNILERFSAQQFPDLHSELNLSSLELGDSALYFCASSTQNTDTQYFGPGTRLTVL.

This clonotype was counted once. This chain connects TRBV27 to TRBJ1-1; TRBD1 might be the D (6 bases). The V end lost 6 bases, the J end lost 3 bases, and 14 bases lay between the germline ends. This CDR3 is built from 14 residues. Germline-derived CDR1 and CDR2 are MNHEY and SMNVEV (reference sequence). CDR3 in DNA: TGTGCCAGCAGCCCCGATCGGGGGCACACTGAAGCTTTCTTT. This codes for CASSPDRGHTEAFF.

In its sample, this clonotype was seen a few times. The rearrangement joins TRBV7-6 to TRBJ2-1, with 9 nucleotides matching TRBD1. The junction had 8 bases not matched to a gene; V was cut back by 5 bases and J by 6 bases. The CDR3 is made up of 15 amino acids. Germline assignment: CDR1 SGHVS and CDR2 FNYEAQ. CDR3 amino acids: CASSPRDRVLNEQFF. In DNA, the CDR3 is TGTGCCAGCAGCCCCCGGGACAGGGTCCTCAATGAGCAGTTCTTC. Supplemented by reference TRBV7-6 and TRBJ2-1, the full variable domain reads GAGVSQSPRYKVTKRGQDVALRCDPISGHVSLYWYRQALGQGPEFLTYFNYEAQQDKSGLPNDRFSAERPEGSISTLTIQRTEQRDSAMYRCASSPRDRVLNEQFFGPGTRLTVL.